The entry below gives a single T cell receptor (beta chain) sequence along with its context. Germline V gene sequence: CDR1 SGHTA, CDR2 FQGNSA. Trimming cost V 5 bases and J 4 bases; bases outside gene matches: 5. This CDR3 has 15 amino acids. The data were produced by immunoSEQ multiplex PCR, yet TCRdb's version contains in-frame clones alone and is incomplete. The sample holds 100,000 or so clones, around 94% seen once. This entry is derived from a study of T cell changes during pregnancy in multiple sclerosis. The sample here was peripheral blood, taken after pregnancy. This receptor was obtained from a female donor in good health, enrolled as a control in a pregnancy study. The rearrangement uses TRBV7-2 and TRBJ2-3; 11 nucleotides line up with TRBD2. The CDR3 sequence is CASSLSGRVSDTQYF. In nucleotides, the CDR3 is TGTGCCAGCAGCCTTAGCGGGAGGGTGTCAGATACGCAGTATTTT.